The 8 T cell receptor beta chains below were found in one sample sequenced in a study of blood T cell repertoires in COVID-19. The repertoire was sequenced with immunoSEQ multiplex PCR; TCRdb's copy has only in-frame clones and lacks some. The sample comprises approximately 36,000 clones, around four fifths of which are singletons, and roughly 5.2% rests with the top ten. The sequenced sample consisted of peripheral blood. The receptors shown here come from a man aged 45-60 years with active COVID-19.

J is TRBJ2-7 and V is TRBV6-1; TRBD1 agrees at 8 bases. Germline V gene data show CDR1 as MNHNS and CDR2 as SASEGT. V gave up 3 bases and J gave up 3 bases; unmatched junction bases: 7. The CDR3 consists of 15 residues. For the CDR3, the DNA is TGTGCCAGCAGTGAGGGATACGGACAGGGCTACGAGCAGTACTTC. Amino acids: CASSEGYGQGYEQYF.

The V and J genes are TRBV10-3 and TRBJ2-7; 8 bases fit TRBD1. The germline V gene has CDR1 ENHRY and CDR2 SYGVKD. J lost 6 bases, V lost 8 bases, and 12 bases had no gene match. The CDR3 sequence is 14 residues long. The CDR3 reads CAISRDRSTAEQYF. As DNA, the CDR3 is TGTGCCATCTCCCGGGACAGGAGTACTGCCGAGCAGTACTTC.

V is TRBV6-1 and J is TRBJ2-7; TRBD2 agrees at 7 bases. This CDR3 contains 13 residues. V was pared by 3 bases and J by 2 bases, with 1 base of the junction left unmatched. Germline CDR1 reads MNHNS; CDR2 reads SASEGT. The CDR3 nucleotides read TGTGCCAGCAGTGAGGGGGGGGCCTACGAGCAGTACTTC. This encodes CASSEGGAYEQYF.

V is TRBV6-1 and J is TRBJ2-3; 10 bases agree with TRBD1. The germline CDR1 and CDR2 sequences are MNHNS and SASEGT. With 3 bases clipped from V and 8 bases from J, the junction kept 8 bases outside the gene matches. The CDR3 has 15 amino acids. CDR3 region: CASSDPGTGVGTQYF. The DNA for the CDR3 is TGTGCCAGCAGTGACCCCGGGACAGGGGTGGGTACGCAGTATTTT.

The chain uses TRBV27 and TRBJ1-2; weak D call: TRBD1 (5 bases). The V gene's germline CDR1 is MNHEY and CDR2 SMNVEV (reference sequence). Trimming removed 6 bases at V and 7 bases at J, with 18 bases between. The CDR3 contains 14 residues. CDR3 sequence reads: CASRITGTAIGYTF. The CDR3 nucleotides are TGTGCCAGCAGGATAACAGGAACGGCGATTGGCTACACCTTC.

On this clone: The junction shows a germline mismatch at one end, possibly a read error. The chain is built from TRBV6-5 and TRBJ2-7, with a possible D match to TRBD1 (5 bases). Germline CDR1 MNHEY, CDR2 SVGAGI. This CDR3 comprises 12 residues. CDR3 coding DNA: TGTGCCAGCAGGGCCCAAAGAAGGGGTCCCGTCTTC. It is translated as CASRAQRRGPVF.

CDR3 sequence: CASSLGQNQPQHF. In DNA form, the CDR3 reads TGTGCCAGCAGCTTGGGACAAAATCAGCCCCAGCATTTT. The chain links TRBV5-4 to TRBJ1-5; D remains unclear. The V gene's germline CDR1 is SGHNT and CDR2 YYREEE (reference sequence). The CDR3 has 13 residues. Trimming shortened V by 0 bases and J by 4 bases, and 5 bases separated the two germline ends.

Only one count was recorded for this clone. The chain uses TRBV5-4 and TRBJ2-1, with 11 bases fitting TRBD1. From germline, CDR1 is SGHNT and CDR2 YYREEE (reference sequence). The CDR3 contains 17 residues. V shed 0 bases, J shed 2 bases, and the junction held 4 bases outside the gene matches. In DNA form, the CDR3 reads TGTGCCAGCAGCTTGGCGGCGGGACAGGGGGCCTACAATGAGCAGTTCTTC. This sequence encodes CASSLAAGQGAYNEQFF.